A selection of T cell receptor beta chains follows, all from one sample in a study of T cells after yellow fever vaccination. TCRdb re-derived calls from the 5' RACE reads in MiXCR, one entry per CDR3 protein. In the table there are about 330,000 distinct CDR3 sequences, 8.1% of which are singletons. Sequences were derived from PBMCs, sampled more than 35 days after the first yellow fever vaccination. The receptors come from a man younger than 35 who received the YFV17D yellow fever vaccine. Each CDR3 is given with its conserved first and last residue. A D gene is named only where the DNA matches it firmly. Some rows have no size entry. The others give once, few or many, or a class for an expanded clone.

clone_size j_call d_call v_call cdr3_aa cdr3_nt
many TRBJ2-5 NA TRBV2 CASRETLTARYQETQYF TGTGCCAGCAGGGAGACCCTGACAGCCCGATACCAAGAGACCCAGTACTTC
NA TRBJ1-3 NA TRBV6-5 CASSESGNTIYF TGTGCCAGCAGCGAAAGTGGAAACACCATATATTTT
many TRBJ1-2 TRBD1 TRBV10-3 CAISDGPDRGDYGYTF TGTGCCATCAGTGACGGTCCAGACAGGGGTGACTATGGCTACACCTTC
few TRBJ1-2 NA TRBV7-2 CASSLAGLGDGYTF TGTGCCAGCAGCCTGGCGGGGTTGGGAGATGGCTACACCTTC
many TRBJ2-5 TRBD1 TRBV9 CASSVASQGAGETQYF TGTGCCAGCAGCGTAGCTTCCCAGGGGGCGGGGGAGACCCAGTACTTC
NA TRBJ2-6 NA TRBV10-3 CAIRTSGANVLTF TGTGCCATCAGGACCTCTGGGGCCAACGTCCTGACTTTC
few TRBJ2-5 TRBD1 TRBV2 CASRPRQGWLQETQYF TGTGCCAGCAGACCGAGACAGGGGTGGCTTCAAGAGACCCAGTACTTC
few TRBJ2-5 NA TRBV7-9 CASSPVWETQYF TGTGCCAGCAGCCCGGTTTGGGAGACCCAGTACTTC
NA TRBJ1-2 TRBD1 TRBV7-9 CASSSYRGTDYGYTF TGTGCCAGCAGCTCTTACCGGGGGACAGATTATGGCTACACCTTC
NA TRBJ2-4 NA TRBV7-9 CASSERGIAKNIQYF TGTGCCAGCAGCGAACGAGGGATAGCCAAAAACATTCAGTACTTC
few TRBJ2-5 NA TRBV4-1 CASSPRGGPETQYF TGCGCCAGCAGCCCCCGTGGGGGGCCAGAGACCCAGTACTTC
NA TRBJ1-1 NA TRBV29-1 CSADHPLNTEAFF TGCAGCGCAGACCACCCGTTGAACACTGAAGCTTTCTTT
NA TRBJ2-7 NA TRBV18 CASSQGSEQYF TGTGCCAGCTCACAGGGGAGCGAGCAGTACTTC
NA TRBJ1-6 NA TRBV7-2 CASSLVESSYNSPLHF TGTGCCAGCAGCTTGGTCGAGAGCTCCTATAATTCACCCCTCCACTTT
NA TRBJ1-6 NA TRBV15 CATSSVPNSPLHF TGTGCCACCAGCAGTGTACCGAACTCACCCCTCCACTTT